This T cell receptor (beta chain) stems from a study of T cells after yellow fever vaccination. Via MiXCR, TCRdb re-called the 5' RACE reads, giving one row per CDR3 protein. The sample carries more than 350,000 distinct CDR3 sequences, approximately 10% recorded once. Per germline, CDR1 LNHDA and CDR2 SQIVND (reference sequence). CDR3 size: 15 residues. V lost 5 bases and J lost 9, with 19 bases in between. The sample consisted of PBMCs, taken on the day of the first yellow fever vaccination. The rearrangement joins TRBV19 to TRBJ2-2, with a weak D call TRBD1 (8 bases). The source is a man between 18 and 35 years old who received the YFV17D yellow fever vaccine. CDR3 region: CASSLRQGRDWELFF. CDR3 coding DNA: TGTGCCAGTAGTCTCCGACAGGGGAGGGACTGGGAGCTGTTTTTT. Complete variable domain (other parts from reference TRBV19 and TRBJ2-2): DGGITQSPKYLFRKEGQNVTLSCEQNLNHDAMYWYRQDPGQGLRLIYYSQIVNDFQKGDIAEGYSVSREKKESFPLTVTSAQKNPTAFYLCASSLRQGRDWELFFGEGSRLTVL.